What follows describes a single TCR beta chain. Its antigen remains undetermined. No clone much larger than this one lies a single base away; base qualities are absent. Donors were healthy HIV-negative adults with no recently reported acute infections or vaccinations. All donors were Caucasian adults living in Nashville, Tennessee, USA. Magnetic negative selection was used to enrich CD4+ T cells, after which naive cells were positively selected on CD45RA and the negative fraction became the memory subset. Blood was obtained by leukapheresis, after which PBMCs were separated by Ficoll-Histopaque density gradient centrifugation and cryopreserved in liquid nitrogen vapor phase. Analytical flow cytometry was used to check the purity and quantity of every magnetically sorted T cell population. From each sorted fraction, genomic DNA was isolated and quantified by UV absorbance on a Nanodrop 2000c. Using the deep immunoSEQ assay, multiplex PCR amplified TCR CDR3 regions from genomic DNA. Extracted genomic DNA from each cell subset was spread evenly across all wells of several immunoSEQ 96-well plates, with each plate serving as a replicate. Each replicate PCR for sorted subsets received 150 to 250 ng genomic DNA, equal to roughly 30,000 T cell genomes. Purified libraries were quantified with a Qubit 3.0 fluorometer, sized on a Bioanalyzer 2100, and re-quantified with the KAPA Library Quantification kit. Each immunoSEQ 96-well plate was sequenced on its own single-read 150-cycle Illumina NextSeq 550 flow cell. On the study's bioinformatics: Because only junctional sequences without quality scores were contained in the immunoSEQ output, filtering matching that applied to full-length reads could not be performed. Sequences were annotated with PyIR, a Python wrapper for IgBLAST v1.9, and V/J genes and CDR3 were assigned using IMGT germline references. Reads with weak V/J assignments (E-value above 1e-6), missing CDR3, stop codons, out-of-frame junctions, or ambiguous translated residues were removed. V3J clonotypes were defined as sequences sharing the same inferred V gene, J gene, and CDR3 amino acid sequence. To compute the percentage overlap between repertoires, the number of shared unique clonotypes was divided by the size of the smaller repertoire. Three approaches were used to assess repertoire richness: RTK rarefaction, the Chao1 estimator, and Recon v2.1 estimates of unobserved clonotypes. Generation probabilities for all TCRbeta clonotypes obtained by the gDNA method from a handful of donors were computed using OLGA. TCRdb took this table from immuneACCESS and kept in-frame rearrangements with V and J called. Such tables lack part of the clones; where checked against another copy, unresolved V genes explain under half of the gap, and the rest is unexplained. V and J calls and clone size are those listed in that table; D and trimming were worked out from the DNA. The sample includes about 1 million clones, with more than 60% observed a single time. The ten largest clonotypes hold around 1.4% of the sample.

This sample stems from a study of shared clonotypes between healthy human individuals (dated by TCRdb to the early 2020s). A note on the overall study: A few men and two women, aged 18 to 49 years, made up the cohort. For each donor, CD4 naive and CD4 memory were each given three plates, CD8 naive was given two plates, and CD8 memory was given one plate. The study deeply sequenced blood TCR repertoires of five healthy adults to estimate repertoire size and the extent of clonotype sharing between individuals. To increase sequencing depth and limit assay-specific biases, different laboratories used diverse techniques to prepare libraries and sequence TCR repertoires. Each donor's leukapheresis produced roughly between roughly 0.9 and 8.9 billion PBMCs.

V sheds 8 bases and J sheds 1 base, leaving 9 bases between their ends. The CDR3 sequence holds 14 residues, the cysteine and phenylalanine included. The read is trimmed to its CDR3 DNA, 42 bases read in frame from base 1. The germline V gene yields MNHNS for CDR1 and SASEGT for CDR2. The paper as a whole reports these results and caveats: Sampling was restricted to blood, and TCR repertoires in tissue are likely to differ from TCR repertoires in blood. Estimated clonotype richness was generally larger for naive than for memory subsets. About 5% of naive CD4, around 3.5% of naive CD8, 2.3% of memory CD4, and 0.35% to 0.4% of memory CD8 clonotypes were shared across several donors. The genetic and exposure-history diversity represented was limited by the small number of donors. Incomplete sequencing was indicated by rarefaction of sorted-subset datasets, despite the large sequencing depth. Pairwise subsampling led to the expectation that sequencing depth would affect the degree of clonotype sharing among donors. Higher generation probabilities were observed for clonotypes shared by all four sorted-subset donors than for non-shared clonotypes.

The source material was memory CD4+ T cells sorted from blood. The sample's cell subset or site label, decoded: CD45RA-negative fraction. This chain joins TRBV6-1 to TRBJ1-6; the D gene cannot be resolved reliably. The origin of this receptor is a man between 18 and 35 years old in good health. The CDR3 here reads CASGSLSYNSPLHF. The DNA sequence reads TGTGCCAGCGGTTCCTTATCCTATAATTCACCCCTCCACTTT.